This TCR beta chain was found in a study of T cells in Graves' hyperthyroidism and ophthalmopathy. Study-wide findings and caveats: The authors' 13 V-J model separated ophthalmopathy from stable hyperthyroidism.

Amplification targeted TCR beta CDR3 regions from RNA transcripts. RT-PCR in the first round (using the HTBI primer set) targeted the TCR CDR3. TCRdb reprocessed the multiplex PCR reads via MiXCR and lists one record per CDR3 protein. The sample consists of about 560,000 distinct CDR3 sequences, around 15% of them appearing once. This CDR3 has 15 amino acids. On this clonotype: Its antigen is not known. This could be a read error, since a much larger clone is one nucleotide away.

Each diagnosis drew on symptoms, thyroxine, TRAb, thyroid ultrasound and orbital computed tomography findings. The TCR was taken from a woman under 30 with Graves' hyperthyroidism. Sequencing was performed on blood. The chain uses TRBV12-3 or TRBV12-4 and TRBJ1-3, with a weak D call TRBD1 (6 bases). The CDR3 here is CASSFRRGHGITIYF. The CDR3, as DNA: TGTGCCAGCAGTTTTCGCAGGGGACATGGAATCACCATATATTTT.